These T cell receptor beta chains were read from a single sample in a study of shared clonotypes between healthy human individuals. Produced via immunoSEQ multiplex PCR; TCRdb's table is partial and in-frame only. The sample includes hundreds of thousands of clones, around 73% of them seen just once. The sample consisted of memory CD4+ T cells sorted from blood. Source of these receptors: a woman aged 25 to 39 in good health. Each CDR3 is given with its conserved first and last residue. A D gene is named only where the DNA matches it firmly. Clone size is stated in some rows and not others, as once, few, many or a class when expanded.

V	D	size	J	CDR3	DNA
TRBV11-3	-	few	TRBJ2-3	CASRGRGHQYF	TGTGCCAGCAGGGGGAGGGGGCATCAGTATTTT
TRBV6-5	TRBD2	many	TRBJ2-2	CASRRTRNTGELFF	TGTGCCAGCAGGAGGACTAGAAACACCGGGGAGCTGTTTTTT
TRBV9	TRBD2	-	TRBJ2-5	CASSVGREGETQYF	TGTGCCAGCAGCGTAGGCAGGGAGGGCGAGACCCAGTACTTC
TRBV27	TRBD1	-	TRBJ1-4	CASSFGTGVTTNEKLFF	TGTGCCAGCAGTTTCGGGACAGGGGTTACAACTAATGAAAAACTGTTTTTT
TRBV11-2	-	many	TRBJ2-5	CASSLGGYETQYF	TGTGCCAGCAGCTTAGGAGGGTACGAGACCCAGTACTTC
TRBV30	-	-	TRBJ1-5	CAWSVQSNQPQHF	TGTGCCTGGAGTGTACAGAGCAATCAGCCCCAGCATTTT
TRBV19	TRBD1	-	TRBJ2-7	CASSILGQASYEQYF	TGTGCCAGTAGTATTTTAGGACAGGCGTCCTACGAGCAGTACTTC
TRBV29-1	TRBD1	-	TRBJ1-2	CSVAGQGGNYGYTF	TGCAGCGTTGCAGGACAGGGGGGCAACTATGGCTACACCTTC
TRBV5-1	-	-	TRBJ2-1	CASSADTNSYNEQFF	TGCGCCAGCAGCGCGGATACTAATTCCTACAATGAGCAGTTCTTC
TRBV6-1	TRBD2	many	TRBJ2-1	CASRSGGLDDEQFF	TGTGCCAGCAGAAGCGGGGGACTTGACGATGAGCAGTTCTTC
TRBV5-5	TRBD1	-	TRBJ2-5	CASRERTGKETQYF	TGTGCCAGCAGGGAGCGGACAGGGAAAGAGACCCAGTACTTC
TRBV28	-	-	TRBJ1-2	CASNGGEGYGYTF	TGTGCCAGCAATGGCGGGGAGGGGTATGGCTACACCTTC
TRBV6-5	-	-	TRBJ1-1	CASSYTGTGTEAFF	TGTGCCAGCAGTTACACAGGAACAGGGACTGAAGCTTTCTTT
TRBV25-1	-	-	TRBJ1-5	CASRPADGNQPQHF	TGTGCCAGCCGACCGGCGGATGGCAATCAGCCCCAGCATTTT
TRBV28	TRBD1	few	TRBJ2-5	CASTRTGAQETQYF	TGTGCCAGCACCAGGACAGGGGCACAAGAGACCCAGTACTTC
TRBV9	-	-	TRBJ2-7	CASSVEQRTYEQYF	TGTGCCAGCAGCGTAGAACAGCGGACCTACGAGCAGTACTTC
TRBV19	-	-	TRBJ2-3	CASSIGQGVASGTDTQYF	TGTGCCAGTAGTATTGGGCAGGGGGTTGCTAGCGGCACAGATACGCAGTATTTT
TRBV2	TRBD1	-	TRBJ2-7	CASSSGQDYEQYF	TGTGCCAGCAGTTCTGGACAGGACTACGAGCAGTACTTC
TRBV20-1	-	-	TRBJ1-1	CSAGGLAAFF	TGCAGTGCTGGGGGACTGGCAGCTTTCTTT
TRBV19	TRBD2	few	TRBJ2-1	CASRGGRASSYNEQFF	TGTGCCAGTAGAGGAGGGAGGGCGAGCTCCTACAATGAGCAGTTCTTC
TRBV6-1	TRBD1	-	TRBJ2-2	CASSRQGATGELFF	TGTGCCAGCAGCCGACAGGGGGCGACCGGGGAGCTGTTTTTT
TRBV6-1	-	-	TRBJ1-2	CASWDGANYGYTF	TGTGCCAGCTGGGACGGAGCTAACTATGGCTACACCTTC
TRBV2	-	-	TRBJ2-7	CASSEYKGHYEQYF	TGTGCCAGCAGTGAATATAAGGGACACTACGAGCAGTACTTC
TRBV7-6	-	-	TRBJ1-1	CASSLVRGAAEAFF	TGTGCCAGCAGCTTAGTTCGGGGGGCAGCTGAAGCTTTCTTT
TRBV6-5	TRBD2	-	TRBJ2-1	CASSSGLAGGRNEQFF	TGTGCCAGCAGTTCGGGACTAGCGGGAGGGAGAAATGAGCAGTTCTTC
TRBV11-3	-	once	TRBJ2-7	CASSLDGGAGNEQYF	TGTGCCAGCAGCTTAGATGGTGGGGCTGGGAACGAGCAGTACTTC
TRBV27	-	-	TRBJ1-2	CASTGTGGGNYGYTF	TGTGCCAGCACCGGGACCGGGGGTGGGAACTATGGCTACACCTTC
TRBV2	TRBD2	few	TRBJ2-7	CASSLPSGPAGEQYF	TGTGCCAGCAGTCTCCCTAGCGGCCCCGCGGGAGAGCAGTACTTC
TRBV5-4	TRBD2	-	TRBJ2-5	CASSLDGLAGGRETQYF	TGTGCCAGCAGCTTGGATGGACTAGCGGGAGGTCGTGAGACCCAGTACTTC
TRBV5-1	TRBD2	-	TRBJ2-3	CASSLRLAGSDTQYF	TGCGCCAGCAGCTTGAGACTAGCGGGATCAGATACGCAGTATTTT
TRBV29-1	-	-	TRBJ2-1	CSVERDEDNEQFF	TGCAGCGTTGAAAGGGACGAAGACAATGAGCAGTTCTTC
TRBV5-1	TRBD2	few	TRBJ2-7	CASSFRASGRANSYEQYF	TGCGCCAGCAGCTTCCGGGCTAGCGGGAGGGCCAATTCGTACGAGCAGTACTTC
TRBV27	-	-	TRBJ2-7	CASSLSGGSLEQYF	TGTGCCAGCAGTTTATCAGGGGGGTCCCTCGAGCAGTACTTC
TRBV28	-	-	TRBJ2-3	CASSFSPPGPTGWGTQYF	TGTGCCAGCAGCTTTTCTCCGCCGGGACCCACCGGGTGGGGGACGCAGTATTTT
TRBV29-1	-	-	TRBJ1-4	CSVGGLGGATNEKLFF	TGCAGCGTTGGGGGCTTGGGAGGGGCAACTAATGAAAAACTGTTTTTT
TRBV5-1	TRBD1	-	TRBJ1-2	CASSLSGQPVTYTF	TGCGCCAGCAGCTTGTCGGGACAGCCTGTGACCTACACCTTC
TRBV29-1	-	-	TRBJ1-1	CSVAMDQNTEAFF	TGCAGCGTTGCAATGGACCAGAACACTGAAGCTTTCTTT
TRBV29-1	-	-	TRBJ2-1	CSVDSTIISEQFF	TGCAGCGTTGACTCTACAATCATCTCGGAGCAGTTCTTC
TRBV25-1	-	few	TRBJ2-3	CASSASLETSTDTQYF	TGTGCCAGCAGTGCATCGCTAGAGACTAGCACAGATACGCAGTATTTT
TRBV5-1	TRBD2	-	TRBJ2-1	CASSLVVAGEQFF	TGCGCCAGCAGCTTGGTGGTAGCGGGGGAGCAGTTCTTC
TRBV19	TRBD2	once	TRBJ2-7	CASSISGDRYEQYF	TGTGCCAGTAGTATTAGCGGGGACCGCTACGAGCAGTACTTC
TRBV6-1	-	-	TRBJ1-2	CASDLDPWGYTF	TGTGCCAGCGACTTGGATCCGTGGGGCTACACCTTC
TRBV28	-	-	TRBJ1-2	CASGTAANYGYTF	TGTGCCAGCGGCACAGCAGCTAACTATGGCTACACCTTC
TRBV9	-	-	TRBJ2-3	CASSVAGTTPDTQYF	TGTGCCAGCAGCGTAGCTGGTACTACCCCGGATACGCAGTATTTT
TRBV7-9	-	-	TRBJ1-1	CASSLASPNTEAFF	TGTGCCAGCAGCCTGGCTAGCCCAAACACTGAAGCTTTCTTT
TRBV18	-	-	TRBJ1-1	CASSPGVNTEAFF	TGTGCCAGCTCACCAGGGGTTAACACTGAAGCTTTCTTT
TRBV7-2	-	-	TRBJ1-4	CASSTRHREKLFF	TGTGCCAGCAGCACCCGTCATAGGGAAAAACTGTTTTTT